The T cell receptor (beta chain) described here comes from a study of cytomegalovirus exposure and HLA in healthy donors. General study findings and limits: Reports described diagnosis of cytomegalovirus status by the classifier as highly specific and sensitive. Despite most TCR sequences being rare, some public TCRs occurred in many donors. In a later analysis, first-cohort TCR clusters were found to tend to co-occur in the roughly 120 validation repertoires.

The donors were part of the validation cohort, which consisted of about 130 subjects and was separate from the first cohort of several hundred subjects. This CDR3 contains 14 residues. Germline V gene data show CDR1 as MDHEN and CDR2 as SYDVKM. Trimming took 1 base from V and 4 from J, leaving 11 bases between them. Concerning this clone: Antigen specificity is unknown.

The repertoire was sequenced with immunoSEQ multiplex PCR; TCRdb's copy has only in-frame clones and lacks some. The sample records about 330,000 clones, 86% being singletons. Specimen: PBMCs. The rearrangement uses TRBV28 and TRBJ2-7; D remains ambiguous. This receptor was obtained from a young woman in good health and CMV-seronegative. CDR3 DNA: TGTGCCAGCAGTTTATCGTGGGCCCAATACGAGCAGTACTTC. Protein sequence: CASSLSWAQYEQYF.